Each of the 26 T cell receptor beta chains below was sequenced from the same sample in a study of blood T cell repertoires in COVID-19 (dated by TCRdb to the early 2020s). Libraries came from the immunoSEQ multiplex PCR assay. What TCRdb holds here is the immuneACCESS table cut down to in-frame rearrangements. Part of the clones is not present; checked against another copy, under half of the missing clones reflect an unresolved V gene, and the others are unexplained. Counted in this sample were 120,000 to 150,000 clones; 80% to 90% of them appeared once. Together, the top ten hold 35% to 40% of the sample. The sequencing sample was made of peripheral blood. The source of these receptors is a human donor in a cohort sampled during active COVID-19.

This clone has just one count. The chain combines TRBV7-9 with TRBJ2-7; 12 nucleotides agree with TRBD2. After removal of 5 bases from V and 2 bases from J, the junction contained 7 bases not matched to a gene. The CDR3 has 16 residues. CDR1 and CDR2 from the germline V gene are SEHNR and FQNEAQ (reference sequence). The CDR3 nucleotides read TGTGCCAGCAGCCCCACCCTAGCGGGGGGGACCTACGAGCAGTACTTC. Encoded protein: CASSPTLAGGTYEQYF. The variable domain in full, completed from reference TRBV7-9 and TRBJ2-7, reads DTGVSQNPRHKITKRGQNVTFRCDPISEHNRLYWYRQTLGQGPEFLTYFQNEAQLEKSRLLSDRFSAERPKGSFSTLEIQRTEQGDSAMYLCASSPTLAGGTYEQYFGPGTRLTVT.

J is TRBJ1-2 and V is TRBV5-1, with TRBD1 identical over 7 bases. CDR3 size: 14 residues. Germline lookup yields CDR1 SGHRS and CDR2 YFSETQ. V lost 5 bases, J lost 3 bases, and 7 bases stayed unmatched. Here the CDR3 reads CASRSTGEDYGYTF. In nucleotides, the CDR3 is TGCGCCAGCAGGAGCACAGGGGAGGACTATGGCTACACCTTC. The variable domain in full, completed from reference TRBV5-1 and TRBJ1-2, reads KAGVTQTPRYLIKTRGQQVTLSCSPISGHRSVSWYQQTPGQGLQFLFEYFSETQRNKGNFPGRFSGRQFSNSRSEMNVSTLELGDSALYLCASRSTGEDYGYTFGSGTRLTVV.

The V and J genes are TRBV28 and TRBJ1-6; 9 nucleotides line up with TRBD1. The length of the CDR3 is 15 residues. The trim removed 4 bases at V and 8 bases at J, leaving 6 bases unmatched. CDR1 and CDR2 from the germline V gene are MDHEN and SYDVKM. The DNA for the CDR3 is TGTGCCAGCAGTTCCCCGGGACAGGGTTATTCACCCCTCCACTTT. Its protein product is CASSSPGQGYSPLHF.

The chain joins TRBV11-1 to TRBJ1-3, with 7 nucleotides matching TRBD1. This CDR3 spans 16 amino acids. The V and J ends lost 1 base and 2 bases, in that order; junction bases with no gene match: 5. Looked up from germline, CDR1 is SGHAT and CDR2 is FQDESV (reference sequence). CDR3 in amino acids: CASSLVDRDTGNTIYF. CDR3 sequence (DNA): TGTGCCAGCAGCTTAGTAGACAGGGATACTGGAAACACCATATATTTT.

The chain has TRBV3-1 (or the pseudogene TRBV3-2) and TRBJ1-5; TRBD1 aligns across 7 bases. V shed 5 bases and J 0 bases; nucleotides not matched to a gene: 4. The CDR3 loop spans 15 amino acids. CDR1 and CDR2 (germline): LGHDT, YNNKEL (reference sequence). The CDR3 DNA is TGTGCCAGCAGCTTTTCAGGGGGTAGCAATCAGCCCCAGCATTTT. Protein sequence: CASSFSGGSNQPQHF.

The CDR3 region has the DNA TGTGCCAGCAGCGTAGTGGGACAGAGTAATTCACCCCTCCACTTT. It encodes CASSVVGQSNSPLHF. This chain links TRBV9 with TRBJ1-6; TRBD1 agrees at 7 bases. Germline assignment: CDR1 SGDLS and CDR2 YYNGEE. The CDR3 runs 15 residues. Germline trimming cut 0 bases from V and 6 bases from J; bases unmatched to any gene: 3.

The V and J genes are TRBV3-1 (or the pseudogene TRBV3-2) and TRBJ1-1; D perhaps matches TRBD1 (6 bases). This CDR3 region has 14 residues. Germline V gene lookup returns CDR1 LGHDT and CDR2 YNNKEL (reference sequence). The V gene lost 4 bases and the J gene lost 2 bases, with 11 bases spanning the gap. CDR3 sequence: CASSPGQFNTEAFF. The CDR3 DNA reads TGTGCCAGCAGCCCCGGACAGTTTAACACTGAAGCTTTCTTT.

V usage is TRBV6-6 and J usage is TRBJ1-2; a possible D gene is TRBD1 (5 bases). The CDR3 contains 14 residues. CDR1 and CDR2 from the germline V gene are MNHNY and SVGAGI (reference sequence). V lost 6 bases to trimming and J lost 7 bases, with 18 bases between them. CDR3 in DNA: TGTGCCAGCAGGACATTCCCGGGGGTGGGTGGCTACACCTTC. Protein product: CASRTFPGVGGYTF.

The V and J genes are TRBV5-4 and TRBJ2-3, with a possible D match to TRBD1 (6 bases). Germline CDR1 is SGHNT and CDR2 is YYREEE (reference sequence). The CDR3 length is 16 residues. V shed 3 bases and J shed 3 bases, with 17 bases lying between them. The CDR3 reads CASSYPQGTVTDTQYF. The CDR3 region has the DNA TGTGCCAGCAGCTACCCACAGGGTACGGTAACAGATACGCAGTATTTT.

The chain is built from TRBV27 and TRBJ2-7; D is possibly TRBD1 (6 bases). Germline V CDR1 and CDR2: MNHEY, SMNVEV (reference sequence). The germline V and J ends were trimmed by 3 bases and 3 bases, with 12 bases remaining between them. The CDR3 totals 14 residues. For the CDR3, the DNA is TGTGCCAGCAGTTTGGGGGACATAGGCTACGAGCAGTACTTC. Protein sequence: CASSLGDIGYEQYF.

The chain combines TRBV4-1 with TRBJ1-2, with 8 bases identical to TRBD1. Germline assignment: CDR1 MGHRA and CDR2 YSYEKL. V dropped 4 bases and J dropped 2; count of bases not matched to a gene: 12. The CDR3 loop spans 17 amino acids. CDR3 in amino acids: CASSLRQGSSPNYGYTF. CDR3 DNA sequence: TGCGCCAGCAGCCTTCGACAGGGGTCCTCCCCGAACTATGGCTACACCTTC.

This chain connects TRBV4-3 to TRBJ1-2, with D tentatively TRBD1 (6 bases). This CDR3 region has 14 residues. Trimming pared 1 base from V and 6 bases from J, leaving 12 bases between. Germline assignment: CDR1 LGHNA and CDR2 YSLEER. The CDR3 sequence: CASSQGWGPNGYTF. The CDR3 DNA sequence: TGCGCCAGCAGCCAAGGTTGGGGGCCGAATGGCTACACCTTC.

The CDR3 sequence is CAISRQGSNTEAFF. CDR3 nucleotides: TGTGCCATCAGTAGACAGGGCTCGAACACTGAAGCTTTCTTT. The V and J genes are TRBV10-3 and TRBJ1-1, with 7 bases matching TRBD1. The V gene's germline CDR1 is ENHRY and CDR2 SYGVKD. V gave up 5 bases and J gave up 1 base; unmatched junction bases: 4. This CDR3 has 14 residues.

J is TRBJ2-7 and V is TRBV15, with 8 positions matching TRBD1. The CDR3 spans 15 residues. Losses at the gene ends were 0 bases for V and 2 bases for J; bases not matched to a gene: 3. Germline lookup yields CDR1 LNHNV and CDR2 YYDKDF (reference sequence). CDR3 bases: TGTGCCACCAGCAGAGAAAGGACAGGGACCTACGAGCAGTACTTC. This encodes CATSRERTGTYEQYF.

The gene calls are TRBV7-2 and TRBJ2-3; 7 positions agree with TRBD2. Trimming removed 6 bases from V and 0 bases from J; junction bases left unmatched: 9. CDR1 SGHTA and CDR2 FQGNSA come from the germline V gene. The CDR3 runs to 16 residues. The CDR3 region is CASRPERGISTDTQYF. CDR3 DNA: TGTGCCAGCAGACCCGAGCGGGGAATAAGCACAGATACGCAGTATTTT.

The CDR3: CASSHWAHSNYGYTF. DNA for the CDR3: TGTGCCAGCAGCCACTGGGCACACTCTAACTATGGCTACACCTTC. The chain is built from TRBV3-1 (or the pseudogene TRBV3-2) and TRBJ1-2; no firm D call. Germline assignment: CDR1 LGHDT and CDR2 YNNKEL (reference sequence). There are 15 residues in the CDR3. Trimming stripped 3 bases from V and 0 bases from J, with 11 bases between.

The gene calls are TRBV6-5 and TRBJ2-1; 7 bases agree with TRBD1. The CDR3 runs to 16 residues. V shed 0 bases and J 9 bases; nucleotides not matched to a gene: 11. In germline, CDR1 is MNHEY, CDR2 SVGAGI. CDR3 bases: TGTGCCAGCAGTTACTCGAAGGGCAGGGGGAAGAGTGAGCAGTTCTTC. The encoded protein is CASSYSKGRGKSEQFF.

The rearrangement joins TRBV5-5 to TRBJ2-7, with D perhaps matching TRBD1 (6 bases). CDR1 is SGHKS and CDR2 is YYEKEE in the germline V gene (reference sequence). Trimming removed 0 bases at V and 5 bases at J, with 18 bases between. The CDR3 has 16 amino acids. The CDR3 nucleotides are TGTGCCAGCAGCTTGGGGGGGCGGTTCGGTAACCACGAGCAGTACTTC. Encoded protein: CASSLGGRFGNHEQYF.

This clone occurred once. This chain links TRBV30 with TRBJ1-1, with D tentatively TRBD1 (6 bases). V was pared by 3 bases and J by 1 base, with 9 bases between. Germline V gene lookup returns CDR1 GTSNPN and CDR2 SVGIG (reference sequence). The CDR3 contains 13 residues. CDR3: CAWRQGRNTEAFF. CDR3 coding DNA: TGTGCCTGGAGGCAGGGGAGGAACACTGAAGCTTTCTTT.

The chain carries TRBV6-5 and TRBJ2-2; D may be TRBD2 (6 bases). This CDR3 comprises 14 residues. Germline V gene data show CDR1 as MNHEY and CDR2 as SVGAGI. The V and J ends lost 6 bases and 2 bases respectively, with 10 bases between them. The CDR3 DNA reads TGTGCCAGCAGCCAGGACTACAACACCGGGGAGCTGTTTTTT. Translating gives CASSQDYNTGELFF.

The V gene is TRBV4-1, the J gene TRBJ1-5, with TRBD1 matching 7 bases. Losses at the gene ends were 3 bases for V and 0 bases for J; bases not matched to a gene: 8. This CDR3 has 17 amino acids. Germline V gives CDR1 MGHRA, CDR2 YSYEKL. CDR3 region: CASSQSGGIYSNQPQHF. The CDR3 DNA is TGCGCCAGCAGCCAGTCAGGGGGAATATATAGCAATCAGCCCCAGCATTTT.

The V gene is TRBV7-2, the J gene TRBJ2-3, with a possible D match to TRBD1 (6 bases). Germline loops: CDR1 SGHTA, CDR2 FQGNSA. With 4 bases removed from V and 2 bases from J, the gap between germline ends came to 13 bases. The CDR3 is made up of 15 amino acids. CDR3 sequence (DNA): TGTGCCAGCAGCTACCGGCACAGGGCCACAGATACGCAGTATTTT. Translation: CASSYRHRATDTQYF.

The chain joins TRBV5-4 to TRBJ2-2, with TRBD1 matching 7 bases. The ends lost 0 bases at V and 6 bases at J; junction bases unmatched: 8. The CDR3 length is 16 residues. CDR1 is SGHNT and CDR2 is YYREEE in the germline V gene (reference sequence). The CDR3 spells CASSLEGALYAGELFF. The CDR3 DNA is TGTGCCAGCAGCTTGGAGGGGGCACTGTACGCCGGGGAGCTGTTTTTT.

This clone was detected only a few times. The chain joins TRBV2 to TRBJ1-2, with TRBD1 matching 9 bases. The CDR3 consists of 14 residues. Germline values: CDR1 SNHLY, CDR2 FYNNEI. With 7 bases clipped from V and 1 base from J, the junction kept 4 bases outside the gene matches. CDR3 residues: CASIRDRDNYGYTF. CDR3 bases: TGTGCCAGCATCCGGGACAGGGATAACTATGGCTACACCTTC.

The chain uses TRBV19 and TRBJ2-7; TRBD1 aligns across 11 bases. The V and J ends lost 6 bases and 5 bases, in that order; junction bases with no gene match: 3. Germline CDR1 and CDR2: LNHDA and SQIVND (reference sequence). The CDR3 sequence is 13 residues long. CDR3 coding DNA: TGTGCCAGTAGGGGACAGGGGGTTCACGAGCAGTACTTC. Its translation: CASRGQGVHEQYF.

This clone has a handful of counts. V gene TRBV3-1 (or the pseudogene TRBV3-2) combines with J gene TRBJ2-7; D not certain. Trimming left V 1 base short and J 4 bases short, with 5 bases between. The germline V gene encodes CDR1 LGHDT and CDR2 YNNKEL (reference sequence). The CDR3 has 12 residues. CDR3 amino acids: CASSQVPYEQYF. As DNA, the CDR3 is TGTGCCAGCAGCCAAGTCCCGTACGAGCAGTACTTC.